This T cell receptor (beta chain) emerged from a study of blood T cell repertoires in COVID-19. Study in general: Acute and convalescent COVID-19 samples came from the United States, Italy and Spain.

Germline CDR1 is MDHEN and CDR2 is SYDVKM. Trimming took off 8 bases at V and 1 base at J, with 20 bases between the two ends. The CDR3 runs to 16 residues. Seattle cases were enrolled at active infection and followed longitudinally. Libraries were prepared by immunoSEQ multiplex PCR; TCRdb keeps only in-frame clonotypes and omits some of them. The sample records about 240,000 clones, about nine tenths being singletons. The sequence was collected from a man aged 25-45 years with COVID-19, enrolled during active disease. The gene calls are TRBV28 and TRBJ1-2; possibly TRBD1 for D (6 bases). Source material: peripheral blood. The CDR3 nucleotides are TGTGCCAGCTTCCGGGGGGGGCCTCAGATTAACTATGGCTACACCTTC. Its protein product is CASFRGGPQINYGYTF.